One sample yielded the 10 T cell receptor beta chains listed below, sequenced in a study of regulatory dendritic cells for organ transplantation. Measured with immunoSEQ multiplex PCR; TCRdb has only the in-frame clones, and not every one. The sample has almost 35,000 clones, roughly nine tenths seen once. The material sequenced was naive CD4+ T cells from blood. Stated subset: CD45RA+ naive T cells. The receptors were gathered from a human donor in good health.

This chain uses TRBV4-2 with TRBJ1-3; no reliable D call. Trimming cost V 0 bases and J 4 bases, with 16 bases left between them. CDR3 length equals 17 residues. From germline, CDR1 is LGHNA and CDR2 YNFKEQ. CDR3 protein: CASSQDWSIIIGNTIYF. The CDR3 DNA reads as TGTGCCAGCAGCCAAGATTGGAGCATAATTATCGGAAACACCATATATTTT.

The chain recombines TRBV19 with TRBJ2-3; D unclear. The ends were cut back, 3 bases at V and 4 bases at J, with 17 bases in the middle. The CDR3 has 16 amino acids. CDR1 LNHDA and CDR2 SQIVND come from the germline V gene (reference sequence). The CDR3 coding sequence is TGTGCCAGTAGTATGCCTAGAGGCGCTTTGCCAGATACGCAGTATTTT. This gives the protein CASSMPRGALPDTQYF.

V gene TRBV5-1 combines with J gene TRBJ2-5; no reliable D call. Germline V lookup: CDR1 SGHRS, CDR2 YFSETQ. The germline V and J ends were trimmed by 0 bases and 0 bases, with 3 bases remaining between them. CDR3 length equals 13 residues. The CDR3 region is CASSLGDQETQYF. The CDR3 nucleotides are TGCGCCAGCAGCTTGGGAGACCAAGAGACCCAGTACTTC.

For the CDR3, the DNA is TGCAGCGTTGACAGGGAGATGGGTTATGGCTACACCTTC. Residues: CSVDREMGYGYTF. The chain is built from TRBV29-1 and TRBJ1-2, with a weak D call TRBD1 (5 bases). CDR1 is SQVTM and CDR2 is ANQGSEA in the germline V gene. V lost 3 bases and J 5 bases, leaving 13 bases between the germline ends. The CDR3 is made up of 13 amino acids.

The V call is TRBV4-1, the J call TRBJ2-1; 15 bases are a match to TRBD2. With V trimmed by 1 base and J by 9 bases, 4 bases remained unmatched. Germline CDR1 MGHRA, CDR2 YSYEKL. This CDR3 spans 16 amino acids. The DNA of the CDR3 is TGCGCCAGCAGCCAAGTAGGACTAGCGGGAGGGGGTGAGCAGTTCTTC. Amino acid sequence: CASSQVGLAGGGEQFF.

V is TRBV30 and J is TRBJ1-1, with D perhaps TRBD1 (6 bases). This CDR3 has 14 amino acids. V was shortened by 0 bases and J by 3 bases, with 11 bases between the two germline ends. From germline, CDR1 is GTSNPN and CDR2 SVGIG (reference sequence). CDR3: CAWSVETGYTEAFF. CDR3 DNA sequence: TGTGCCTGGAGTGTAGAGACAGGTTACACTGAAGCTTTCTTT.

The V call is TRBV5-1, the J call TRBJ2-3, with TRBD2 as a possible D gene (6 bases). The V end lost 3 bases, the J end lost 0 bases, and 14 bases lay between the germline ends. Germline CDR1 and CDR2: SGHRS and YFSETQ. CDR3 length: 16 residues. CDR3 sequence reads: CASSSGTHASTDTQYF. DNA of the CDR3: TGCGCCAGCAGCTCCGGGACTCACGCTAGCACAGATACGCAGTATTTT. Full variable domain (outside the CDR3, taken from reference TRBV5-1 and TRBJ2-3): KAGVTQTPRYLIKTRGQQVTLSCSPISGHRSVSWYQQTPGQGLQFLFEYFSETQRNKGNFPGRFSGRQFSNSRSEMNVSTLELGDSALYLCASSSGTHASTDTQYFGPGTRLTVL.

This chain uses TRBV6-1 with TRBJ1-1; D is unresolved. CDR3 size: 16 residues. Trimming stripped 0 bases from V and 2 bases from J, with 13 bases between. Germline V gene lookup returns CDR1 MNHNS and CDR2 SASEGT. CDR3 region: CASSEALQTVNTEAFF. The CDR3, as DNA: TGTGCCAGCAGTGAAGCGCTTCAAACGGTAAACACTGAAGCTTTCTTT.

The chain carries TRBV7-9 and TRBJ2-2; 8 nucleotides align to TRBD1. This CDR3 region has 14 residues. Germline assignment: CDR1 SEHNR and CDR2 FQNEAQ (reference sequence). V dropped 4 bases and J dropped 6; count of bases not matched to a gene: 4. CDR3 amino acids: CASSSRQGPGELFF. The CDR3 DNA is TGTGCCAGCAGCTCCCGACAGGGGCCCGGGGAGCTGTTTTTT.

This clone has just a few counts. The chain joins TRBV19 to TRBJ2-7; D gene uncertain. This CDR3 spans 15 amino acids. Trimming cost V 10 bases and J 0 bases, with 19 bases left between them. Looked up from germline, CDR1 is LNHDA and CDR2 is SQIVND (reference sequence). CDR3 loop: CATQEYGSHSYEQYF. In nucleotides, the CDR3 is TGTGCCACCCAGGAGTATGGGTCCCACTCCTACGAGCAGTACTTC.